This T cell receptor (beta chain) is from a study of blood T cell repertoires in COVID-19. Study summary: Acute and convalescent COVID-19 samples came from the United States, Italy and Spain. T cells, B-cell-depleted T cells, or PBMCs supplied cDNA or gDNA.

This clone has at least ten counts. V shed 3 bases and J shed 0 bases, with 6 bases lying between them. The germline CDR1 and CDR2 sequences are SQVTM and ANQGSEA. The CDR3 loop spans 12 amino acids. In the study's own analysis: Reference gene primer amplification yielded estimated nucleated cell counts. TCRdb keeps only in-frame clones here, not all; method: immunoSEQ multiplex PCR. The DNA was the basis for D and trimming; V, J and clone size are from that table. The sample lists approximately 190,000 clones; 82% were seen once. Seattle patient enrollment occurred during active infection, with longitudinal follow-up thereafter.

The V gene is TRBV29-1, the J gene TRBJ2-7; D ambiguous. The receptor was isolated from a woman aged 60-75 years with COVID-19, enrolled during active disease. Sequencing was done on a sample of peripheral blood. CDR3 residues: CSVEGSSYEQYF. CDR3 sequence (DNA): TGCAGCGTTGAGGGCAGCTCCTACGAGCAGTACTTC.